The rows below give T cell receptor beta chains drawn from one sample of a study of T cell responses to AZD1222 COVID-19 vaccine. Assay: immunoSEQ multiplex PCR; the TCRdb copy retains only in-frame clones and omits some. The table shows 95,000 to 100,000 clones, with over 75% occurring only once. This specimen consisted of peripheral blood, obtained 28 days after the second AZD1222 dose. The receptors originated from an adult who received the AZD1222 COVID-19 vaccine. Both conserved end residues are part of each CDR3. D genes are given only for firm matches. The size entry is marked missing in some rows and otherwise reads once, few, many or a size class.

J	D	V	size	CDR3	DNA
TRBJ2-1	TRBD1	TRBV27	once	CASSLGQINEQFF	TGTGCCAGCAGTTTGGGACAGATAAATGAGCAGTTCTTC
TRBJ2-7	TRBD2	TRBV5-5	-	CASSLVPSGRGEQYF	TGTGCCAGCAGCTTGGTTCCTAGCGGGAGGGGTGAGCAGTACTTC
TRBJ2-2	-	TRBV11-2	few	CASSLAGVGGELFF	TGTGCCAGCAGCTTAGCGGGAGTGGGCGGGGAGCTGTTTTTT
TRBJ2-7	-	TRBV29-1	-	CSVGSAYEQYF	TGCAGCGTCGGGTCCGCCTACGAGCAGTACTTC
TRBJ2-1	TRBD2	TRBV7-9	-	CASSPTSGRQWNEQFF	TGTGCCAGCAGCCCTACTAGCGGGAGACAATGGAATGAGCAGTTCTTC
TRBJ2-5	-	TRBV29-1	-	CSARAGVLETQYF	TGCAGCGCGCGAGCCGGCGTGCTAGAGACCCAGTACTTC
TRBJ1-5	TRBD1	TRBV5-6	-	CASSAGQVNQPQHF	TGTGCCAGCAGCGCCGGACAGGTCAATCAGCCCCAGCATTTT
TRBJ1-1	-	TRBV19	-	CASSFTSYSHTEAFF	TGTGCCAGTAGTTTCACGTCGTACAGTCACACTGAAGCTTTCTTT
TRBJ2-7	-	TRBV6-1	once	CASSEGLASLSYEQYF	TGTGCCAGCAGTGAAGGGCTAGCGAGTCTTTCCTACGAGCAGTACTTC
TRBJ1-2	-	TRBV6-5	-	CASYPIYGYTF	TGTGCCAGCTATCCCATCTATGGCTACACCTTC
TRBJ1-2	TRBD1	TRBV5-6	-	CASSLGRGRHGYTF	TGTGCCAGCAGCTTGGGCAGGGGGCGTCATGGCTACACCTTC
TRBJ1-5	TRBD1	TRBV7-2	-	CASSWDRGGVQPQHF	TGTGCCAGCAGTTGGGACAGGGGAGGAGTTCAGCCCCAGCATTTT
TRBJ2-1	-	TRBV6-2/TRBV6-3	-	CASSYNRARGSSYNEQFF	TGTGCCAGCAGTTACAATCGGGCCCGTGGAAGCTCCTACAATGAGCAGTTCTTC
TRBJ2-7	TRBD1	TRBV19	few	CASSTLDRGAEGQYF	TGTGCCAGTAGTACTCTTGACAGGGGCGCAGAGGGGCAGTACTTC
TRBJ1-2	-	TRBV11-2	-	CASSLRRTAPDGYTF	TGTGCCAGCAGCTTAAGACGGACGGCCCCCGATGGCTACACCTTC
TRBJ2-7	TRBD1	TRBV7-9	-	CAIGTVSYEQYF	TGTGCCATTGGGACAGTCTCCTACGAGCAGTACTTC
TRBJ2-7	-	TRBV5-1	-	CASSLGGGSYEQYF	TGCGCCAGCAGCTTGGGGGGCGGATCCTACGAGCAGTACTTC
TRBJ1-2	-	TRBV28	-	CASSPTYGGGRNGYTF	TGTGCCAGCAGTCCCACCTACGGAGGGGGTCGAAATGGCTACACCTTC
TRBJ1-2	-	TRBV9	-	CASSPRDGPNTF	TGTGCCAGCAGCCCTCGGGACGGGCCGAACACCTTC
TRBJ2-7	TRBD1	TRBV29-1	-	CSVDGDRDGYEQYF	TGCAGCGTTGATGGGGACAGGGATGGGTACGAGCAGTACTTC
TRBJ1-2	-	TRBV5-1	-	CASSFEGRAANYGYTF	TGCGCCAGCAGCTTTGAGGGCAGGGCAGCTAACTATGGCTACACCTTC
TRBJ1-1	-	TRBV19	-	CASSTYGGATEAFF	TGTGCCAGTAGTACCTACGGGGGGGCTACTGAAGCTTTCTTT
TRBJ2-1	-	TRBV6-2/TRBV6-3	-	CASSTRQASSYNEQFF	TGTGCCAGCAGTACACGACAGGCGAGCTCCTACAATGAGCAGTTCTTC
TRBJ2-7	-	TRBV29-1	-	CSVPSGGGDEQYF	TGCAGCGTCCCCTCAGGGGGGGGAGACGAGCAGTACTTC
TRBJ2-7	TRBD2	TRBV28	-	CASSPQAGGRYEQYF	TGTGCCAGCAGCCCCCAAGCGGGAGGGCGCTACGAGCAGTACTTC
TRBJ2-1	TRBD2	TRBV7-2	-	CASSPLGLAGGNEQFF	TGTGCCAGCAGCCCCCTCGGACTAGCGGGGGGGAATGAGCAGTTCTTC
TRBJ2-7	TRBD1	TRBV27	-	CASSHKGDSYEQYF	TGTGCCAGCAGTCACAAAGGGGACAGCTACGAGCAGTACTTC
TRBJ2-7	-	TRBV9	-	CASNQAPTGGMSYEQYF	TGTGCCAGCAACCAGGCACCGACAGGTGGTATGTCCTACGAGCAGTACTTC
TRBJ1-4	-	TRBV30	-	CAWTATNEKLFF	TGTGCCTGGACGGCCACCAATGAAAAACTGTTTTTT
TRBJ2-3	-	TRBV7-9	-	CASSKGSGGWTDTQYF	TGTGCCAGCAGTAAAGGTAGCGGAGGTTGGACAGATACGCAGTATTTT
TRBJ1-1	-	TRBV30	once	CAWSTGLNTEAFF	TGTGCCTGGAGCACTGGCCTAAACACTGAAGCTTTCTTT
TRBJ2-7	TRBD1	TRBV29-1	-	CSVEGTDTYEQYF	TGCAGCGTTGAGGGGACAGACACCTACGAGCAGTACTTC
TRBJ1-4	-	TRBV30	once	CAWSWRVWEKLFF	TGTGCCTGGAGTTGGAGGGTATGGGAAAAACTGTTTTTT
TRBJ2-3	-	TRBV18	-	CASSPRTTDTQYF	TGTGCCAGCTCACCGCGAACGACAGATACGCAGTATTTT
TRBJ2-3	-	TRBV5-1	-	CASKPELAKTSPDTQYF	TGCGCCAGCAAACCGGAGCTAGCCAAAACCTCCCCAGATACGCAGTATTTT
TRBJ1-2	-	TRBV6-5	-	CASSYFGYTF	TGTGCCAGCAGTTACTTCGGCTACACCTTC
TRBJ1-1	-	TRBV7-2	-	CASSPEVAGEAFF	TGTGCCAGCAGCCCAGAAGTGGCAGGGGAAGCTTTCTTT
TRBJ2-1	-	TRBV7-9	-	CASSLIGLNNEQFF	TGTGCCAGCAGCTTAATCGGACTTAACAATGAGCAGTTCTTC
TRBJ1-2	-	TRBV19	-	CASSQGHYGYTF	TGTGCCAGTAGTCAGGGACACTATGGCTACACCTTC
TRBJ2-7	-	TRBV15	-	CATSRDPVGPYEQYF	TGTGCCACCAGCAGAGATCCCGTGGGGCCGTACGAGCAGTACTTC
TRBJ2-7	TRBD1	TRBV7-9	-	CASNTGQGDEQYF	TGTGCCAGCAACACGGGACAGGGCGACGAGCAGTACTTC
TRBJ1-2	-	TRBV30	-	CASLTGYDRVDGYTF	TGTGCCTCGCTAACAGGGTATGATCGGGTCGATGGCTACACCTTC
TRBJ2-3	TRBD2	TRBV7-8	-	CASSGSRGGPTDTQYF	TGTGCCAGCAGCGGGTCTCGCGGGGGGCCCACAGATACGCAGTATTTT
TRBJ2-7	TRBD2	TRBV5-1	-	CASKILAGSTYEQYF	TGCGCCAGTAAGATATTAGCGGGATCAACCTACGAGCAGTACTTC
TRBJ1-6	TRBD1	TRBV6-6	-	CASSQAGTGNSPLHF	TGTGCCAGCAGCCAAGCCGGGACAGGGAATTCACCCCTCCACTTT
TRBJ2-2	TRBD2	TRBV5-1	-	CASSNDPGGNTGELFF	TGCGCCAGCAGCAACGACCCGGGGGGAAACACCGGGGAGCTGTTTTTT
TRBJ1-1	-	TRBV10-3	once	CAVRGLQIPNTEAFF	TGTGCCGTCAGAGGCCTCCAAATACCGAACACTGAAGCTTTCTTT
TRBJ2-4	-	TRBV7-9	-	CASSYPVQGRNIQYF	TGTGCCAGCAGCTACCCAGTACAGGGCAGAAACATTCAGTACTTC
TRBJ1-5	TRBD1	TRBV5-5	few	CASSRTGYQPQHF	TGTGCCAGCAGCCGGACAGGGTATCAGCCCCAGCATTTT